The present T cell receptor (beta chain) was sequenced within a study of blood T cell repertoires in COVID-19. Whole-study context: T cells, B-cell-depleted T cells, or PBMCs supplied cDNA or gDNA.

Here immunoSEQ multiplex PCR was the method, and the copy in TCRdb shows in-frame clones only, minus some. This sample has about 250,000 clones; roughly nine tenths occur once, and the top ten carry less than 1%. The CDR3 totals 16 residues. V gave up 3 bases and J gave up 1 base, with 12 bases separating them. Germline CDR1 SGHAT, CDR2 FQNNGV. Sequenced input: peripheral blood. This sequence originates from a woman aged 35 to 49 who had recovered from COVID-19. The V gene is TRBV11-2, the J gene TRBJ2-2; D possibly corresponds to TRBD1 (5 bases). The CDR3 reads CASSFGTGWNTGELFF. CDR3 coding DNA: TGTGCCAGCAGCTTTGGAACAGGCTGGAACACCGGGGAGCTGTTTTTT.